The 10 T cell receptor beta chains below all came from one sample that was sequenced in a study of Ad26.COV2.S vaccination and SARS-CoV-2 variants. The repertoire was sequenced with immunoSEQ multiplex PCR; TCRdb's copy has only in-frame clones and lacks some. This sample has roughly 460,000 clones, with approximately 90% found just once. Stated treatment: about 20 received Ad26.COV2.S at low or high dose, single or two shots; 5 received placebo; per-sample allocation not given. After the first vaccine or placebo injection, samples were drawn on day 63. Source: peripheral blood, taken in a trial of Ad26.COV2.S vaccine versus placebo. The receptors derive from a person between 18 and 65 years old who received the Ad26.COV2.S COVID-19 vaccine or a placebo.

The DNA of the CDR3 is TGTGCCAGCAGCCCGTGGACTAGCGGGGGTACAGATACGCAGTATTTT. This encodes CASSPWTSGGTDTQYF. This chain connects TRBV3-1 (or the pseudogene TRBV3-2) to TRBJ2-3, with TRBD2 identical over 13 bases. Germline V lookup: CDR1 LGHDT, CDR2 YNNKEL (reference sequence). V lost 4 bases, J lost 3 bases, and 4 bases stayed unmatched. The CDR3 spans 16 residues.

The V call is TRBV27, the J call TRBJ2-3; a weak D match, TRBD2 (5 bases). Trimming shortened V by 1 base and J by 2 bases, and 13 bases separated the two germline ends. The CDR3 sequence is 16 residues long. Per germline, CDR1 MNHEY and CDR2 SMNVEV (reference sequence). For the CDR3, the DNA is TGTGCCAGCAGTTTATTCTGGGAGAGGATCACAGATACGCAGTATTTT. It is translated as CASSLFWERITDTQYF.

This rearrangement joins TRBV6-2 or TRBV6-3 to TRBJ2-7; 10 nucleotides agree with TRBD2. The CDR3 is 18 residues long. Per the germline V gene, CDR1 is MNHEY and CDR2 is SVGEGT. The J segment lost 0 bases and the V segment lost 6 bases, leaving 14 bases of the junction unmatched. The CDR3 DNA sequence: TGTGCCAGCAGCCCTACCGGAGGACTAGCGGAGAGCTCCTACGAGCAGTACTTC. Encoded protein: CASSPTGGLAESSYEQYF.

The chain links TRBV7-9 to TRBJ1-3, with D hard to call. Germline values: CDR1 SEHNR, CDR2 FQNEAQ (reference sequence). Trimming removed 3 bases from V and 4 bases from J, with 4 bases in between. The CDR3 is 12 residues long. CDR3 sequence: CASSLPGNTIYF. CDR3 DNA: TGTGCCAGCAGCTTGCCCGGAAACACCATATATTTT.

V and J are TRBV14 and TRBJ2-7; no reliable D call. Germline V gene lookup returns CDR1 SGHDN and CDR2 FVKESK. V was trimmed by 2 bases and J by 3 bases, leaving 8 bases between them. This CDR3 region has 13 residues. For the CDR3, the DNA is TGTGCCAGCAGCCAACTGACCAGCTACGAGCAGTACTTC. Its protein product is CASSQLTSYEQYF.

The chain joins TRBV30 to TRBJ2-7, with D perhaps TRBD2 (6 bases). The CDR3 runs 13 residues. The ends were cut back, 3 bases at V and 5 bases at J, with 14 bases in the middle. Germline CDR1 reads GTSNPN; CDR2 reads SVGIG (reference sequence). The CDR3 DNA reads TGTGCCTGGAGGGGCCCTAGCGTCCACGAGCAGTACTTC. Protein: CAWRGPSVHEQYF.

The chain combines TRBV15 with TRBJ1-4, with TRBD1 matching over 9 bases. The CDR3 totals 16 residues. V was pared by 0 bases and J by 8 bases, with 7 bases of the junction left unmatched. Germline V gene lookup returns CDR1 LNHNV and CDR2 YYDKDF (reference sequence). As DNA, the CDR3 is TGTGCCACCAGCAGAGATCAGGGACAGGGTAGGGAAAAACTGTTTTTT. Protein: CATSRDQGQGREKLFF.

This sequence joins TRBV3-1 (or the pseudogene TRBV3-2) and TRBJ2-3; 7 positions match TRBD2. Germline CDR1 reads LGHDT; CDR2 reads YNNKEL (reference sequence). After removal of 4 bases from V and 6 bases from J, the junction contained 10 bases not matched to a gene. The CDR3 length is 15 residues. CDR3 region: CASSLVGGSADTQYF. In DNA form, the CDR3 reads TGTGCCAGCAGCCTAGTGGGAGGGTCCGCTGATACGCAGTATTTT.

This chain uses TRBV2 with TRBJ2-7; unclear D gene. The CDR3 contains 16 residues. Germline lookup yields CDR1 SNHLY and CDR2 FYNNEI. V dropped 1 base and J dropped 1 base, with 14 bases sitting between them. This chain's CDR3 is CASSEVRSLFSYEQYF. The CDR3 nucleotides are TGTGCCAGCAGTGAAGTTCGCAGCCTTTTTTCCTACGAGCAGTACTTC.

The J gene is TRBJ2-6, the V gene TRBV13; a weak D match, TRBD1 (5 bases). Germline V gene sequence: CDR1 PRHDT, CDR2 FYEKMQ (reference sequence). V was cut by 8 bases and J by 0 bases, with 17 bases left in between. The CDR3 runs to 17 residues. CDR3 residues: CASRRLTAPSGANVLTF. CDR3 bases: TGTGCCAGCCGACGACTGACAGCTCCCTCTGGGGCCAACGTCCTGACTTTC.